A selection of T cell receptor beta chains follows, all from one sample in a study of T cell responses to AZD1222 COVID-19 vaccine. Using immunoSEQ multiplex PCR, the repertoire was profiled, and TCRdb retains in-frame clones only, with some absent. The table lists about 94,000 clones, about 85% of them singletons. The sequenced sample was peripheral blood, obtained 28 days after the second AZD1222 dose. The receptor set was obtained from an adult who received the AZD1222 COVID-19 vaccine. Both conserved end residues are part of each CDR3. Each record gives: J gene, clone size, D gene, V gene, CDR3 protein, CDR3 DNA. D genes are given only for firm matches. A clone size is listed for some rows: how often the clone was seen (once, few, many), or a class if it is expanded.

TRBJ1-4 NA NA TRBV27 CASSTETGRNEKLFF TGTGCCAGCAGTACCGAGACAGGTCGCAATGAAAAACTGTTTTTT
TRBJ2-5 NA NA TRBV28 CASSLQGNFLETQYF TGTGCCAGCAGTTTGCAGGGCAACTTCTTAGAGACCCAGTACTTC
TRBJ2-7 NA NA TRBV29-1 CSVEDERDPPDEQYF TGCAGCGTTGAAGATGAACGGGACCCCCCCGACGAGCAGTACTTC
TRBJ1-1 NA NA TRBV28 CAAAGWTEAFF TGTGCCGCGGCAGGGTGGACTGAAGCTTTCTTT
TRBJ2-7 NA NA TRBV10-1 CASSESNEQYF TGCGCCAGCAGTGAGTCGAACGAGCAGTACTTC
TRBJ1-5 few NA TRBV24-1 CATSEGNQPQHF TGTGCCACCAGTGAAGGGAATCAGCCCCAGCATTTT
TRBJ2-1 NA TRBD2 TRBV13 CASSLTSGGADSYNEQFF TGTGCCAGCAGCTTAACTAGCGGGGGCGCCGACTCCTACAATGAGCAGTTCTTC
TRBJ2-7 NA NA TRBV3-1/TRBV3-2 CASSQKGSCF TGTGCCAGCAGCCAAAAAGGGAGTTGCTTC
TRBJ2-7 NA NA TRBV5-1 CASRLDGGYEQYF TGCGCCAGCAGACTGGACGGTGGCTACGAGCAGTACTTC
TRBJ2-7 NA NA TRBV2 CASSDYSYEQYF TGTGCCAGCAGTGATTACAGCTACGAGCAGTACTTC
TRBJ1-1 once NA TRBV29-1 CSVEQLAGTEAFF TGCAGCGTTGAACAGTTAGCGGGCACTGAAGCTTTCTTT
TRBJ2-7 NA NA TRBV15 CATSRDLQAYEQYF TGTGCCACCAGCAGAGATCTACAGGCGTACGAGCAGTACTTC
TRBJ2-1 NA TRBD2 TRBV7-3 CASSQASGEYNEQFF TGTGCCAGCAGCCAGGCTAGCGGGGAGTACAATGAGCAGTTCTTC
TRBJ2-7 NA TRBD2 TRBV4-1 CASSQPTSGGSYEQYF TGCGCCAGCAGCCAACCGACTAGCGGGGGCTCCTACGAGCAGTACTTC
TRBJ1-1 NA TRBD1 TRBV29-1 CSGRTGRPTEAFF TGCAGCGGGCGGACAGGGAGGCCCACTGAAGCTTTCTTT
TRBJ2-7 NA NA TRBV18 CASSPPADSYYEQYF TGTGCCAGCTCACCACCAGCTGACTCCTACTACGAGCAGTACTTC
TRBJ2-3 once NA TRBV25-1 CASSEGSGGGMADTQYF TGTGCCAGCAGTGAAGGATCGGGGGGCGGAATGGCAGATACGCAGTATTTT
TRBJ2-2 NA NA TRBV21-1 CASRRPGLAGAPGAGELFF TGTGCCAGCAGGAGACCGGGGCTAGCGGGAGCCCCCGGGGCCGGGGAGCTGTTTTTT
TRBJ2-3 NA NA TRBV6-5 CASRDSPTDTQYF TGTGCCAGCAGGGACAGTCCCACAGATACGCAGTATTTT
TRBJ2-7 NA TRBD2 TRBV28 CASSIAGGEQYF TGTGCCAGCAGTATAGCGGGAGGCGAGCAGTACTTC
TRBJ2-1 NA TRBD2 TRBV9 CASSRGPSGMDNEQFF TGTGCCAGCAGCCGGGGGCCTAGCGGGATGGACAATGAGCAGTTCTTC
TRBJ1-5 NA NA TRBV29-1 CSVMGSSNQPQHF TGCAGCGTTATGGGAAGTAGCAATCAGCCCCAGCATTTT
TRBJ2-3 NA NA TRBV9 CASSVSQDTQYF TGTGCCAGCAGCGTGTCCCAAGATACGCAGTATTTT
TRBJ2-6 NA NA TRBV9 CASSVDTSGANVLTF TGTGCCAGCAGCGTTGACACCTCTGGGGCCAACGTCCTGACTTTC
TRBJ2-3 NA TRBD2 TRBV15 CATSRGTSGESDTQYF TGTGCCACCAGCAGAGGAACTAGCGGGGAGTCAGATACGCAGTATTTT
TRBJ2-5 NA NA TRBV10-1 CASSPGGETQYF TGCGCCAGCAGTCCCGGCGGAGAGACCCAGTACTTC
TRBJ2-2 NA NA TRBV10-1 CASSRYPSGTGELFF TGCGCCAGCAGTCGATATCCATCTGGCACCGGGGAGCTGTTTTTT
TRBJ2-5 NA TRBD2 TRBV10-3 CAIRAGGPGETQYF TGTGCCATCAGAGCGGGGGGGCCGGGAGAGACCCAGTACTTC
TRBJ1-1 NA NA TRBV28 CASSRIQAFF TGTGCCAGCAGCCGGATCCAAGCTTTCTTT
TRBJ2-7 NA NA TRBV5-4 CASSLADSPYEQYF TGTGCCAGCAGCTTGGCGGACTCCCCCTACGAGCAGTACTTC
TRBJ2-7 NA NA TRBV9 CASSVGQGKTYEQYF TGTGCCAGCAGCGTGGGGCAGGGGAAAACCTACGAGCAGTACTTC
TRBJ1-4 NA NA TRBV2 CASSATGLGSNEKLFF TGTGCCAGCAGCGCGACGGGACTGGGAAGTAATGAAAAACTGTTTTTT
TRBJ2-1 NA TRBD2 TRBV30 CAWSAASGSPSYNEQFF TGTGCCTGGAGTGCCGCTAGCGGAAGTCCCTCCTACAATGAGCAGTTCTTC
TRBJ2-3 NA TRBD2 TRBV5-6 CASSFLAGGPDTQYF TGTGCCAGCAGCTTCTTAGCGGGAGGCCCAGATACGCAGTATTTT
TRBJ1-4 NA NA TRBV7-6 CASSLDLPGTNEKLFF TGTGCCAGCAGCTTAGATCTACCAGGGACTAATGAAAAACTGTTTTTT
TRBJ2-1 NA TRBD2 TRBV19 CASSTGGSYNEQFF TGTGCCAGTAGTACCGGGGGGTCCTACAATGAGCAGTTCTTC
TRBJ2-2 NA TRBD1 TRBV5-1 CASSLAGTGVNTGELFF TGCGCCAGCAGCTTAGCCGGGACAGGGGTGAACACCGGGGAGCTGTTTTTT
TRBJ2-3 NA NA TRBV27 CASSLGGDDTQYF TGTGCCAGCAGTTTAGGGGGAGACGATACGCAGTATTTT
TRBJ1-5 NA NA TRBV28 CASSLSMAGNQPQHF TGTGCCAGCAGTCTTTCAATGGCGGGGAATCAGCCCCAGCATTTT
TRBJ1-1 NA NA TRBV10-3 CAISEGDTEAFF TGTGCCATCAGTGAAGGGGACACTGAAGCTTTCTTT
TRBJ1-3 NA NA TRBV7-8 CASSYRGSGNTIYF TGTGCCAGCAGCTATCGGGGGTCCGGAAACACCATATATTTT